Detailed here is one T cell receptor beta chain. Original analysis: Nucleated cell counts were estimated from reference gene primer amplification. Some clones are missing from TCRdb's copy, which holds only in-frame ones; the method was immunoSEQ multiplex PCR. Clone size and V and J calls were adopted from that table, with D and trimming inferred from the DNA. Here the sample spans about 300,000 clones, over 80% being singletons. The data derive from a study of blood T cell repertoires in COVID-19. The wider study: The study drew acute and convalescent COVID-19 samples from the United States, Italy and Spain.

V lost 2 bases, J lost 5 bases, and 11 bases lay in between. CDR1 SGHDT and CDR2 YYEEEE come from the germline V gene. The CDR3 totals 13 residues. The sample comprised peripheral blood. The chain carries TRBV5-6 and TRBJ2-7, with D maybe TRBD2 (5 bases). The TCR sequence derives from a woman in her forties or fifties with COVID-19, enrolled during active disease. The CDR3 DNA reads as TGTGCCAGCAGCTTCAGAGGGATGAACGAGCAGTACTTC. Translated: CASSFRGMNEQYF.